This TCR beta chain originates from a study of T cell responses to AZD1222 COVID-19 vaccine. Study background: Doses given second, at about 4 or about 12 weeks, were pooled.

Sequencing used immunoSEQ multiplex PCR; TCRdb keeps in-frame clones, though not all of them. The table shows around 100,000 clones, with 75% to 90% occurring only once. Findings and limits, study-wide: Spike-specific TCRs gained breadth and depth after people received two AZD1222 doses. Seropositive at baseline were only a handful of AZD1222 recipients.

Concerning this clone: What it recognizes is unknown.

V shed 3 bases, J shed 7 bases, and the junction held 6 bases outside the gene matches. CDR3 length equals 14 residues. The germline V gene has CDR1 SGHNT and CDR2 YYREEE (reference sequence). The sequence was obtained from an adult in good health. The V call is TRBV5-4, the J call TRBJ2-3; 9 positions match TRBD2. The sequencing used peripheral blood, collected on day 0 of AZD1222 vaccination. CDR3 loop: CASSSPSGTNTQYF. The CDR3 DNA reads as TGTGCCAGCAGCTCGCCTAGCGGGACCAATACGCAGTATTTT.